The rows below give T cell receptor beta chains drawn from one sample of a study of blood T cell repertoires in COVID-19. Method: immunoSEQ multiplex PCR; TCRdb's copy keeps in-frame clones and lacks some. The top ten clones hold about 0.94% of a sample with around 340,000 clones, more than 70% of them seen once. The sample taken for sequencing was PBMCs or T cells enriched from blood (not recorded which). These receptors all come from a woman younger than 45 who had been exposed to COVID-19. Both conserved end residues are part of each CDR3. The D gene is left open where the match is weak. A clone size is listed for some rows: how often the clone was seen (once, few, many), or a class if it is expanded.

V	size	J	length	D	DNA	CDR3
TRBV3-1/TRBV3-2	-	TRBJ1-6	14	-	TGTGCCAGCAGAGAGGACAGCCATAATTCACCCCTCCACTTT	CASREDSHNSPLHF
TRBV10-3	-	TRBJ1-2	15	TRBD1	TGTGCCATCGCCCCTGGACAGGGGGATCGGAAAGGCTACACCTTC	CAIAPGQGDRKGYTF
TRBV11-3	-	TRBJ2-7	12	TRBD1	TGTGCCATCCGGGACAGGGGGTACGAGCAGTACTTC	CAIRDRGYEQYF
TRBV4-2	-	TRBJ2-7	16	TRBD1	TGTGCCAGCAGCCAAGCCGCGGCGGGACAGGTCTACGAGCAGTACTTC	CASSQAAAGQVYEQYF
TRBV12-3/TRBV12-4	-	TRBJ2-5	12	-	TGTGCCAGCAGTACAACGTTGGAGACCCAGTACTTC	CASSTTLETQYF
TRBV3-1/TRBV3-2	-	TRBJ1-2	17	-	-	CASSQANREGFGDGYTF
TRBV7-8	-	TRBJ2-7	15	-	TGTGCCAGCAGCTTACGTTCGCGGTCGGGCTACGAGCAGTACTTC	CASSLRSRSGYEQYF
TRBV11-2	once	TRBJ2-1	15	-	TGTGCCAGCAGCTTAGGGCAGGGGTCCTACAATGAGCAGTTCTTC	CASSLGQGSYNEQFF
TRBV12-3/TRBV12-4	-	TRBJ1-2	13	-	TGTGCCAGCGGCGGGGGCAGGGTGGATGGCTACACCTTC	CASGGGRVDGYTF
TRBV7-2	-	TRBJ1-6	16	TRBD1	TGTGCCAGCAGCCCATGGGACAGGGGATATAATTCACCCCTCCACTTT	CASSPWDRGYNSPLHF
TRBV19	-	TRBJ2-1	15	-	TGTGCCAGTACCCCCAAGGGGGAGACCTACAATGAGCAGTTCTTC	CASTPKGETYNEQFF
TRBV4-2	-	TRBJ2-7	18	TRBD2	TGTGCCAGCAGCCATCAGACTAGCGGCACAACCCCCCCCTACGAGCAGTACTTC	CASSHQTSGTTPPYEQYF
TRBV12-3/TRBV12-4	-	TRBJ2-2	12	TRBD1	TGTGCCAGCAGCTCCGACAGGGTAGAGCTGTTTTTT	CASSSDRVELFF
TRBV27	-	TRBJ2-6	16	TRBD1	TGTGCCAGCAGTTCCCGGGACAGACCTGGGGCCAACGTCCTGACTTTC	CASSSRDRPGANVLTF
TRBV19	-	TRBJ1-2	14	-	TGTGCCAGTAGTGAGGACAGCCTTTACTATGGCTACACCTTC	CASSEDSLYYGYTF
TRBV6-6	-	TRBJ2-1	15	TRBD2	TGTGCCAGCTCCTCGGGACTAGCGAACTACAATGAGCAGTTCTTC	CASSSGLANYNEQFF
TRBV5-1	-	TRBJ2-2	16	-	TGCGCCAGCAGCTTGGAAGGGAGACGGGTCACCGGGGAGCTGTTTTTT	CASSLEGRRVTGELFF
TRBV11-2	-	TRBJ2-7	15	TRBD1	TGTGCCAGCAGCTTGGGGGGGACAGGGCCTTCCGAGCAGTACTTC	CASSLGGTGPSEQYF
TRBV10-3	-	TRBJ2-1	13	TRBD1	TGTGCCATCACGGGACAGGGGGGCAATGAGCAGTTCTTC	CAITGQGGNEQFF
TRBV19	-	TRBJ1-3	17	-	TGTGCCAGTAGTATGACCCGGACAGCCTACTCTGGAAACACCATATATTTT	CASSMTRTAYSGNTIYF
TRBV5-5	-	TRBJ1-2	15	-	TGTGCCAGCAGCTACGCAGGGGAGAACATTTTTGGCTACACCTTC	CASSYAGENIFGYTF
TRBV15	-	TRBJ1-5	15	-	TGTGCCACCAGCGGGGGGACGGCCGATAATCAGCCCCAGCATTTT	CATSGGTADNQPQHF
TRBV7-9	-	TRBJ1-1	15	TRBD1	TGTGCCAGCAGCTTAGGGACAGGGGTAAGCACTGAAGCTTTCTTT	CASSLGTGVSTEAFF
TRBV18	few	TRBJ1-1	15	TRBD1	TGTGCCAGCTCACCTTCGACAGGGATGAACACTGAAGCTTTCTTT	CASSPSTGMNTEAFF
TRBV19	-	TRBJ2-2	14	-	TGTGCCAGTAGCACCCACAGGGACACCGGGGAGCTGTTTTTT	CASSTHRDTGELFF
TRBV5-3	-	TRBJ2-6	15	-	TGTGCCAGAAGCTGGACAGATGCCGGGGCCAACGTCCTGACTTTC	CARSWTDAGANVLTF
TRBV4-1	-	TRBJ1-2	16	-	TGCGCCAGCAGCAAACAAGAGGACAGCTCTATTTCTGGCTACACCTTC	CASSKQEDSSISGYTF
TRBV9	-	TRBJ2-7	15	TRBD1	TGTGCCAGCAGCCCCCGGACAGGGGGTTTCTACGAGCAGTACTTC	CASSPRTGGFYEQYF
TRBV5-1	-	TRBJ1-5	16	-	TGCGCCAGCAGCTTGGGCTCAGGGGATAGCAATCAGCCCCAGCATTTT	CASSLGSGDSNQPQHF
TRBV7-9	-	TRBJ1-1	15	TRBD1	TGTGCCAGCAGCAAAGGGGACAGAAGGGACACTGAAGCTTTCTTT	CASSKGDRRDTEAFF
TRBV5-6	-	TRBJ1-1	15	-	TGTGCCAGCAGCTTGGCGGGTGACAGGAACACTGAAGCTTTCTTT	CASSLAGDRNTEAFF
TRBV6-5	-	TRBJ1-5	14	-	TGTGCCAGCAGTCCCTTTCGGGGCAATCAGCCCCAGCATTTT	CASSPFRGNQPQHF
TRBV28	-	TRBJ2-1	13	-	TGTGCCAGCAGTTTTGGGCCCCACAATGAGCAGTTCTTC	CASSFGPHNEQFF
TRBV19	-	TRBJ1-5	15	TRBD1	TGTGCCAGTAGTACAGACAGGGGGCTAAATCAGCCCCAGCATTTT	CASSTDRGLNQPQHF
TRBV28	-	TRBJ2-3	15	TRBD2	TGTGCCAGCAAAGGGACTAGCGGGGACACAGATACGCAGTATTTT	CASKGTSGDTDTQYF
TRBV18	-	TRBJ2-7	13	-	TGTGCCAGCTCACCATGGCAAGCCTACGAGCAGTACTTC	CASSPWQAYEQYF
TRBV5-8	-	TRBJ2-6	17	TRBD2	TGTGCCAGCAGCTTGACTAGCGGGAGCTCTGGGGCCAACGTCCTGACTTTC	CASSLTSGSSGANVLTF
TRBV5-1	-	TRBJ2-4	14	TRBD1	TGCGCCAGCAGCCTTCAGGGGGTGGAGGACATTCAGTACTTC	CASSLQGVEDIQYF
TRBV13	-	TRBJ2-1	13	-	TGTGCCAGCACCCGGGACTTCTACAATGAGCAGTTCTTC	CASTRDFYNEQFF
TRBV29-1	-	TRBJ2-2	14	-	TGCAGCGTTCCCCCAGGGGCTTGGCCCGGGGAGCTGTTTTTT	CSVPPGAWPGELFF
TRBV6-5	once	TRBJ2-7	15	TRBD1	TGTGCCAGCAGTTCCTCGGGGACAGGTTCGTTCGAGCAGTACTTC	CASSSSGTGSFEQYF
TRBV19	-	TRBJ2-7	15	TRBD2	TGTGCCAGTAGTATAGGATTAGCGGGAGCCTACGAGCAGTACTTC	CASSIGLAGAYEQYF
TRBV7-6	-	TRBJ1-4	14	TRBD1	TGTGCCAGCAGCTCGGGACAGTCAGGGGAAAAACTGTTTTTT	CASSSGQSGEKLFF
TRBV11-3	-	TRBJ2-1	15	TRBD1	TGTGCCAGCAGCTCGGGGACAGCCGGCTACAATGAGCAGTTCTTC	CASSSGTAGYNEQFF
TRBV14	-	TRBJ1-1	12	-	TGTGCCAGCAGCCAGGGTGAAGGAGGTGCTTTCTTT	CASSQGEGGAFF
TRBV11-1	-	TRBJ2-5	15	-	TGTGCCAGCAGCCGGCGGGGGCAGGCCCAAGAGACCCAGTACTTC	CASSRRGQAQETQYF
TRBV30	-	TRBJ1-2	12	TRBD1	TGTGCCTGGAGCAGGGACAGTTCAGGCTACACCTTC	CAWSRDSSGYTF